The 12 T cell receptor beta chains listed next were all sequenced from one sample in a study of Ad26.COV2.S vaccination and SARS-CoV-2 variants. Generated by immunoSEQ multiplex PCR, the TCRdb table keeps only in-frame clones and is missing some. The sample holds around 240,000 clones, roughly 90% seen once. The treatment is: roughly 20 received Ad26.COV2.S at low or high dose, single or two shots; about 5 received placebo; per-sample allocation not given. Repertoires come from day 63 after the first vaccine or placebo injection. The starting material was peripheral blood, obtained in a trial of Ad26.COV2.S vaccine versus placebo. The source is a person aged 18 to 59 who received the Ad26.COV2.S COVID-19 vaccine or a placebo.

The chain recombines TRBV7-8 with TRBJ2-5; tentative D call: TRBD2 (6 bases). CDR1 SGHVS and CDR2 FQNEAQ come from the germline V gene. This CDR3 is 19 amino acids long. Trimming cost V 6 bases and J 2 bases, with 28 bases left between them. CDR3 bases: TGTGCCAGCAGGGCCGGATCGGGTGGTAGCGGAACCTTTCAAGAGACCCAGTACTTC. The encoded protein is CASRAGSGGSGTFQETQYF.

V gene TRBV10-3 combines with J gene TRBJ2-3; D is uncertain. The V end lost 2 bases, the J end lost 0 bases, and 3 bases lay between the germline ends. This CDR3 spans 13 amino acids. Germline V gene data show CDR1 as ENHRY and CDR2 as SYGVKD. The CDR3 bases are TGTGCCATCAGTGAGCCTAGCACAGATACGCAGTATTTT. Amino acid sequence: CAISEPSTDTQYF.

V and J are TRBV25-1 and TRBJ2-1; no clear D. Per the germline V gene, CDR1 is MGHDK and CDR2 is SYGVNS. V was shortened by 7 bases and J by 6 bases, with 13 bases between the two germline ends. The CDR3 has 13 amino acids. This chain's CDR3 is CASTKGDSNEQFF. As DNA, the CDR3 is TGTGCCAGCACTAAAGGTGATTCCAATGAGCAGTTCTTC.

The J gene is TRBJ2-7, the V gene TRBV19, with 9 bases aligning to TRBD1. The CDR3 length is 13 residues. The V segment lost 5 bases and the J segment 4 bases; nucleotides outside the gene matches: 3. Germline CDR1 and CDR2: LNHDA and SQIVND (reference sequence). This CDR3 reads CASSSGQGYEQYF. The DNA of the CDR3 is TGTGCCAGTAGTTCGGGACAGGGTTACGAGCAGTACTTC.

This chain joins TRBV9 and TRBJ1-2; D unresolved. There are 18 residues in the CDR3. The germline gives CDR1 SGDLS, CDR2 YYNGEE. V lost 0 bases and J 3 bases, leaving 21 bases between the germline ends. The CDR3 nucleotides read TGTGCCAGCAGCGTAGAGGAAGGGATACGAATCTTGGACTATGGCTACACCTTC. This codes for CASSVEEGIRILDYGYTF. Complete variable domain (other parts from reference TRBV9 and TRBJ1-2): DSGVTQTPKHLITATGQRVTLRCSPRSGDLSVYWYQQSLDQGLQFLIQYYNGEERAKGNILERFSAQQFPDLHSELNLSSLELGDSALYFCASSVEEGIRILDYGYTFGSGTRLTVV.

The CDR3 here is CASSSRTGFGTGELFF. For the CDR3, the DNA is TGTGCCAGCAGTTCCCGGACAGGCTTTGGCACCGGGGAGCTGTTTTTT. V and J are TRBV27 and TRBJ2-2; 7 positions match TRBD1. CDR1 and CDR2 (germline): MNHEY, SMNVEV (reference sequence). V lost 4 bases and J lost 4; bases outside the gene matches: 9. The CDR3 spans 16 residues.

The chain combines TRBV9 with TRBJ2-1, with D possibly being TRBD2 (7 bases). This CDR3 comprises 14 residues. CDR1 is SGDLS, CDR2 YYNGEE, per germline. Deletions cut 6 bases from V and 5 bases from J, with 15 bases between. The chain's CDR3 is CASKGGAENNEQFF. The CDR3 DNA reads TGTGCCAGCAAAGGGGGGGCCGAAAACAATGAGCAGTTCTTC.

CDR3 residues: CASSYKDFADTQYF. The CDR3 DNA is TGTGCCAGCTCATATAAGGACTTCGCAGATACGCAGTATTTT. The V and J genes are TRBV18 and TRBJ2-3; D perhaps matches TRBD2 (5 bases). The CDR3 is made up of 14 amino acids. Germline-derived CDR1 and CDR2 are KGHSH and LQKENI. With 5 bases removed from V and 4 bases from J, the gap between germline ends came to 13 bases.

The CDR3 loop reads CASSVGKGLSTDTQYF. CDR3 nucleotides: TGTGCCAGCAGCGTAGGTAAGGGGCTGAGCACAGATACGCAGTATTTT. The chain couples TRBV9 to TRBJ2-3; a weak D match, TRBD1 (5 bases). CDR1 and CDR2 (germline): SGDLS, YYNGEE. Trimming stripped 0 bases from V and 0 bases from J, with 11 bases between. This CDR3 contains 16 residues.

The chain recombines TRBV5-1 with TRBJ2-7; 11 bases agree with TRBD2. The CDR3 consists of 15 residues. Germline assignment: CDR1 SGHRS and CDR2 YFSETQ. J gave up 2 bases and V 4 bases, and 5 bases lay outside the gene matches. CDR3 region: CASSPGTSGPYEQYF. The CDR3 DNA reads as TGCGCCAGCAGCCCTGGGACTAGCGGACCCTACGAGCAGTACTTC.

The V gene is TRBV20-1, the J gene TRBJ1-2; D is unclear. CDR1 and CDR2 (germline): DFQATT, SNEGSKA (reference sequence). The CDR3 spans 11 residues. Between the trimmed V and J ends, which lost 6 bases and 8 bases, there was a span of 13 bases. The CDR3 DNA reads TGCAGTGCCTCAGTCTTTTACGGCTACACCTTC. Its protein is CSASVFYGYTF.

This clone was recorded only once. This CDR3 is also generated by other DNA sequences in the sample. The rearrangement links TRBV9 to TRBJ2-7; D may correspond to TRBD1 or TRBD2 (5 bases each). CDR1 is SGDLS, CDR2 YYNGEE, per germline. The CDR3 length is 14 residues. Between the trimmed V and J ends, which lost 0 bases and 6 bases, there was a span of 13 bases. As DNA, the CDR3 is TGTGCCAGCAGCGTAGCTGGGGGTCCAGGCGAGCAGTACTTC. It yields the protein CASSVAGGPGEQYF.